The present T cell receptor beta chain was sequenced within a study of blood T cell repertoires in COVID-19. Looking at the study overall: Specimens from acute and convalescent COVID-19 originated in the United States, Italy and Spain.

Methods used by the authors: Amplifying reference gene primers gave estimates of nucleated cell counts. This table comes from immunoSEQ multiplex PCR, and its TCRdb copy is limited to in-frame clones, with some not included. V, J and clone size are taken as reported in that table, and D and trimming were inferred from the DNA itself. The sample has 95,000 to 150,000 clones, around 86% seen once. The CDR3 is 17 residues long. V lost 1 base and J lost 6; bases outside the gene matches: 11. Germline V gives CDR1 LGHDT, CDR2 YNNKEL (reference sequence). This TCR came from a man between 35 and 55 years old with acute or convalescent COVID-19. Material: peripheral blood. The chain employs TRBV3-1 (or the pseudogene TRBV3-2) and TRBJ2-1; 8 bases line up with TRBD2. The CDR3 coding sequence is TGTGCCAGCAGCCAAGCCCTTCCGGGGCTAGCGGGCAATGAGCAGTTCTTC. Amino acid sequence: CASSQALPGLAGNEQFF.